Below, one T cell receptor (beta chain) is given with its context. Its antigen remains unidentified. HCMV-specific IgG was detected in serum with a commercial ELISA kit to determine HCMV serostatus. Peripheral blood mononuclear cells were isolated from blood by Ficoll density gradient centrifugation. The instrument given in TCRdb is Illumina HiSeq 2000. TCR beta cDNA libraries were prepared using 5'RACE template switching, which introduced a universal primer site and unique molecular identifiers. Priming for cDNA synthesis came from the TCR beta constant segment, and two successive PCR amplification steps followed. On the authors' methods: MIGEC handled demultiplexing of the reads and grouping by UMI, while MiTCR was used to assemble and quantify clonotypes. To exclude erroneous sequences, only TCR cDNA sequences supported by at least two reads were retained. The tcR package was used for downstream repertoire analysis, with clonotypes matched between fractions based on CDR3 nucleotide sequence plus V segment. Antigen specificity was annotated against VDJdb with VDJmatch, allowing one amino acid substitution in CDR3. TCRdb reprocessed the reads, reporting each CDR3 protein sequence once and no DNA. The V and J calls and clone size come from TCRdb's table, not from the authors' own analysis. The record for this sample contains about 260,000 distinct CDR3 sequences. The top ten constitute more than 3.5% of the sample.

CDR1 and CDR2 were assigned from the germline V gene (reference sequence) as DFQATT and SNEGSKA. The CDR3 numbers 15 residues from cysteine through phenylalanine. DNA is not recorded here. This sample was included in a study of T cells expressing NK-cell markers (dated by TCRdb to 2018 to 2020). Context from the whole study: Seven or eight donors provided sorted CD3+CD56+NKG2C+, CD3+CD56+NKG2C- and CD3+CD56-NKG2C+ T-cell subsets, whose TCR beta-chain repertoires were profiled. Illumina HiSeq 2000/2500, MiSeq or NextSeq was used to sequence libraries as 2 x 150 bp reads. The study sequenced eight donors, all healthy volunteers chosen at random: three men and five women. Among the eight sequenced donors, seven were HCMV-seropositive and one was HCMV-seronegative.

Results the study describes overall, beyond this receptor: In more than five donors, the dominant CD3+CD56+NKG2C+ clonotypes were found to rank among the top 10 CD8+ clonotypes and to make up roughly 1.0-8% of CD8+ T cells. Those dominant clonotypes were again the most abundant among CD3+CD56-NKG2C+ cells in a few donors, at roughly 25-60.1%. Whether the expanded NKG2C-expressing T cell clones were specific for HCMV antigens remained unclear.

The sequence came from a woman aged 18-70 years in good health. The rearranged chain carries TRBV20-1 and TRBJ2-3; TCRdb selects TRBD2, and the lack of DNA leaves this call unchecked. The sequencing input was blood T cells: a sorted CD56 or NKG2C T cell subset, CD4+ or CD8+ T cells, or bulk PBMC T cells (not recorded which). The CDR3 amino acid sequence is: CSAGGGLAGSNTQYF.